The T cell receptor (beta chain) described here comes from a study of blood T cell repertoires in COVID-19. Between the trimmed V and J ends, which lost 6 bases and 0 bases, there was a span of 11 bases. This CDR3 is 14 amino acids long. The V gene's germline CDR1 is SNHLY and CDR2 FYNNEI. Per the authors' pipeline: Reference gene primer amplification yielded estimated nucleated cell counts. Data came from immunoSEQ multiplex PCR; TCRdb stores just in-frame clones and leaves some out. V, J and clone size are taken as reported in that table, and D and trimming were inferred from the DNA itself. The table records 95,000 or so clones, approximately 80% of them present only once.

This chain joins TRBV2 and TRBJ1-2, with unresolved D. This receptor was obtained from a human donor in a cohort sampled during active COVID-19. Sequenced material: peripheral blood. The CDR3 reads CASRGWGANYGYTF. CDR3 nucleotide sequence: TGTGCCAGCAGGGGCTGGGGAGCTAACTATGGCTACACCTTC.